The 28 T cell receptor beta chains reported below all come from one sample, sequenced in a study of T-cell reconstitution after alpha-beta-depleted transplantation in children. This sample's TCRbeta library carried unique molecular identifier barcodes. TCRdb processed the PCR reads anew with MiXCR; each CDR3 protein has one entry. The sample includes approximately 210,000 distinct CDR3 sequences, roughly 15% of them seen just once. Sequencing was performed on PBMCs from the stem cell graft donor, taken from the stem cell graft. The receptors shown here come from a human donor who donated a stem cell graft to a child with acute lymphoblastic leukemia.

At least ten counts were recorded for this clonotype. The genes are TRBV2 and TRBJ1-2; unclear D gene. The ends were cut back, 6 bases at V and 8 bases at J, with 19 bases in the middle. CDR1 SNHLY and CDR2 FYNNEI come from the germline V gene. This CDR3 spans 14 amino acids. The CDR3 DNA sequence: TGTGCCAGCAGCCCCAGCAACACTGGGGAGGGCTACACCTTC. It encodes CASSPSNTGEGYTF.

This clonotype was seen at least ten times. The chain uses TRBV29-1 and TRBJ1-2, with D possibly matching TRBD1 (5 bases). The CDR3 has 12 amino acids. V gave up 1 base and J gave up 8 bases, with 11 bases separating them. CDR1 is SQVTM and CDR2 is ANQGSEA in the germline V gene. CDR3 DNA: TGCAGCGTTGAAGGGGACGGACACGGCTACACCTTC. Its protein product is CSVEGDGHGYTF.

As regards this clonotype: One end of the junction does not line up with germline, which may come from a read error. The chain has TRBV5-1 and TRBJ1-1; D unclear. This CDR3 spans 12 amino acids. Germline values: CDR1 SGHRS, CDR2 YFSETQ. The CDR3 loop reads CGSSLGGTEAFF. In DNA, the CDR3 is TGCGGCAGCAGCTTGGGAGGCACTGAAGCTTTCTTT. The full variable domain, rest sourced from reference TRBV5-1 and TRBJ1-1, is KAGVTQTPRYLIKTRGQQVTLSCSPISGHRSVSWYQQTPGQGLQFLFEYFSETQRNKGNFPGRFSGRQFSNSRSEMNVSTLELGDSALYLCGSSLGGTEAFFGQGTRLTVV.

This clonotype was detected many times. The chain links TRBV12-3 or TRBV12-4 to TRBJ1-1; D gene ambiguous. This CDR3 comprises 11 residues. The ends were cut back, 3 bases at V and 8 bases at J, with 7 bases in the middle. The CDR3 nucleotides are TGTGCCAGCAGTTTGGCCGTGGAAGCTTTCTTT. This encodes CASSLAVEAFF.

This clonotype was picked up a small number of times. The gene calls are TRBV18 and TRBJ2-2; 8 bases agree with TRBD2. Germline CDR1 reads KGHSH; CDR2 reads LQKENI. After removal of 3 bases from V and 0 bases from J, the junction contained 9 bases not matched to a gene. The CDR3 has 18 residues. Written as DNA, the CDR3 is TGTGCCAGCTCACCCGCAGGTAGCGGGACTTCGAACACCGGGGAGCTGTTTTTT. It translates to CASSPAGSGTSNTGELFF. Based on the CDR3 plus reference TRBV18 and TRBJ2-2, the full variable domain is NAGVMQNPRHLVRRRGQEARLRCSPMKGHSHVYWYRQLPEEGLKFMVYLQKENIIDESGMPKERFSAEFPKEGPSILRIQQVVRGDSAAYFCASSPAGSGTSNTGELFFGEGSRLTVL.

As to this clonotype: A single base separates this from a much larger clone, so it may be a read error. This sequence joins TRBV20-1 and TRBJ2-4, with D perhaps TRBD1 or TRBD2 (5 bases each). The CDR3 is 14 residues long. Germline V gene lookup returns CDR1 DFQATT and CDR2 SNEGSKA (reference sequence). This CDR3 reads CSATALRGKNSQYF. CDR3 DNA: TGCAGTGCCACGGCCCTGAGGGGCAAAAACAGTCAGTACTTC.

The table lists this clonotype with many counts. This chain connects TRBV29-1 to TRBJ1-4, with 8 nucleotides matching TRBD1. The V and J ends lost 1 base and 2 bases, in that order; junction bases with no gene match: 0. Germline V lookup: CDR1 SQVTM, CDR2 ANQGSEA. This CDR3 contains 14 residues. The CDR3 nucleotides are TGCAGCGTTGAAGGACAGGGGACTAATGAAAAACTGTTTTTT. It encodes CSVEGQGTNEKLFF.

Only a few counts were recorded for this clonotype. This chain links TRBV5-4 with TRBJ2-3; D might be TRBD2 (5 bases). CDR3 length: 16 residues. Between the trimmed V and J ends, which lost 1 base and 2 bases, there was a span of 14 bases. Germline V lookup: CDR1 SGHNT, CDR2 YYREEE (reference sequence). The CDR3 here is CASSLFSGGYTDTQYF. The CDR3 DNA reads TGTGCCAGCAGCTTGTTCTCTGGAGGTTACACAGATACGCAGTATTTT.

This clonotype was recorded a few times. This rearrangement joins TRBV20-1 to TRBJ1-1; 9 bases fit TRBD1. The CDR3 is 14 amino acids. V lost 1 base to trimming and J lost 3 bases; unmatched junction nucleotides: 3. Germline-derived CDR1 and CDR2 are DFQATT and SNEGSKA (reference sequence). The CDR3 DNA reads TGCAGTGCTAGAGGGACAGGGGCATACACTGAAGCTTTCTTT. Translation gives CSARGTGAYTEAFF.

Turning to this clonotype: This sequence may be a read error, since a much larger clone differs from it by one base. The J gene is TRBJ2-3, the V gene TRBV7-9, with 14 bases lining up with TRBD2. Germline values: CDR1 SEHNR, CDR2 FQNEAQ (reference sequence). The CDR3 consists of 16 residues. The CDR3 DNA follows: TGTGGCAGCAGCAAAAGGACTAGCGGGAGGACAGATACGCAGTATTTT. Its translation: CGSSKRTSGRTDTQYF.

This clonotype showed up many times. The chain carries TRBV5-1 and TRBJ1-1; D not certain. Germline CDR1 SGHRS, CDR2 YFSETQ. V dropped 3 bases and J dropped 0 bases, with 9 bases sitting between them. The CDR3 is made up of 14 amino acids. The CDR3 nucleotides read TGCGCCAGCAGCTCACAGCTCATGAACACTGAAGCTTTCTTT. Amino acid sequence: CASSSQLMNTEAFF.

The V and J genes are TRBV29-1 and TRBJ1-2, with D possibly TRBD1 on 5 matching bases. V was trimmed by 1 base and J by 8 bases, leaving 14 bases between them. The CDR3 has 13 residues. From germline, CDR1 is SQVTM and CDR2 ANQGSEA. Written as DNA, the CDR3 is TGCAGCGTTGAAGTGAGCAGGAGGGGCGGCTACACCTTC. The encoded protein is CSVEVSRRGGYTF.

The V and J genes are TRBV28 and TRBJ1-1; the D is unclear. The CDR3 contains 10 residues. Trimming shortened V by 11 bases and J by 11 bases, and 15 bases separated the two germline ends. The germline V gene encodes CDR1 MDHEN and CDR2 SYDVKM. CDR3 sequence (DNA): TGTGCCGGCCGGCAGGTGGAGGCTTTCTTT. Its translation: CAGRQVEAFF.

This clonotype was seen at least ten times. In DNA form, the CDR3 reads TGTGCCAGCTATAGTGCCAGTATGAACACTGAAGCTTTCTTT. The encoded protein is CASYSASMNTEAFF. The rearrangement uses TRBV12-3 or TRBV12-4 and TRBJ1-1; D is ambiguous. The length of the CDR3 is 14 residues. Trimming took 8 bases from V and 0 from J, leaving 13 bases between them.

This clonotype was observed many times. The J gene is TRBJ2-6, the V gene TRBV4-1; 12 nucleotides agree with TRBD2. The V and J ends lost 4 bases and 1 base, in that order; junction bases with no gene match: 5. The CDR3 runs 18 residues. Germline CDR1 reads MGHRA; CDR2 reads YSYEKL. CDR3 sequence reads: CASSPTGTSGSGANVLTF. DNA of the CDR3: TGCGCCAGCAGCCCAACCGGGACTAGCGGGTCTGGGGCCAACGTCCTGACTTTC.

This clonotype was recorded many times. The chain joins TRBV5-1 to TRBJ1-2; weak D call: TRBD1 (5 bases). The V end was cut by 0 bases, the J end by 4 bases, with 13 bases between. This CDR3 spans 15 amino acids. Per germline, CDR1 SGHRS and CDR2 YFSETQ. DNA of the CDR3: TGCGCCAGCAGCTTGGTACAGGCCCAATTCTATGGCTACACCTTC. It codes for CASSLVQAQFYGYTF.

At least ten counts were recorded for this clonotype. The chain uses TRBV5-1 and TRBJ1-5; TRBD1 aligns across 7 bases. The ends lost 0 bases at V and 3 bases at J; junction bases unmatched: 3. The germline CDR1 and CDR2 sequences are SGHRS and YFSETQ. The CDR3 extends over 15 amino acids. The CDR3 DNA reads TGCGCCAGCAGCTTGGGGACAGGAGACAATCAGCCCCAGCATTTT. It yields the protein CASSLGTGDNQPQHF.

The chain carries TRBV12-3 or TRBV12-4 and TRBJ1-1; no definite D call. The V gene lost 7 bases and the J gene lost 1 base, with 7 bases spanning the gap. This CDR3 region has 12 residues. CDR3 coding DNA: TGTGCCAGCACCCCGCGGAACACTGAAGCTTTCTTT. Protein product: CASTPRNTEAFF.

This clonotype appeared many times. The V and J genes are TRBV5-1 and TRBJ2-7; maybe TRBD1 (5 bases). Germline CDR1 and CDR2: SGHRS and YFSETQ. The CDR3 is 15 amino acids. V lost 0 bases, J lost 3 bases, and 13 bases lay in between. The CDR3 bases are TGCGCCAGCAGCTTGGCCGCAGGGATGGACTACGAGCAGTACTTC. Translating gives CASSLAAGMDYEQYF.

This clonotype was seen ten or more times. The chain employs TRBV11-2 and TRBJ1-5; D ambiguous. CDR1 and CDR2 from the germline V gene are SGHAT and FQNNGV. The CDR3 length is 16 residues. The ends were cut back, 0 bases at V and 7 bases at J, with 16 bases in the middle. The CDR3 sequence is CASSLDPVWLRQPQHF. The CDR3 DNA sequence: TGTGCCAGCAGCTTAGATCCAGTATGGCTCCGGCAGCCCCAGCATTTT.

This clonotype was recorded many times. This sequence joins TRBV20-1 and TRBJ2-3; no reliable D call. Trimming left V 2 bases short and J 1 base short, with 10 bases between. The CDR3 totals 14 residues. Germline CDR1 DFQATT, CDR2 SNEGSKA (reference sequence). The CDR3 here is CSARSLDGTDTQYF. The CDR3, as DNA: TGCAGTGCTAGATCCCTTGACGGCACAGATACGCAGTATTTT.

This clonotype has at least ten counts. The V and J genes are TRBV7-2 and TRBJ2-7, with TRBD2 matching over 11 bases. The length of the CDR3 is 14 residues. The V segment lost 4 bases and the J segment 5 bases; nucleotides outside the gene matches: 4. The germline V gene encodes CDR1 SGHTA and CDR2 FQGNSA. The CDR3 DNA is TGTGCCAGCAGCTGGGGACTAGCGGTCCACGAGCAGTACTTC. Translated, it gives CASSWGLAVHEQYF.

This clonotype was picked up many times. CDR3 in DNA: TGTGCCAGCAGCACCCAAAAAATCCCTTACAATGAGCAGTTCTTC. Its protein product is CASSTQKIPYNEQFF. This chain joins TRBV7-9 and TRBJ2-1; no clear D gene. Germline CDR1 reads SEHNR; CDR2 reads FQNEAQ (reference sequence). Trimming took 5 bases from V and 4 from J, leaving 15 bases between them. CDR3 length: 15 amino acids. Full variable domain (outside the CDR3, taken from reference TRBV7-9 and TRBJ2-1): DTGVSQNPRHKITKRGQNVTFRCDPISEHNRLYWYRQTLGQGPEFLTYFQNEAQLEKSRLLSDRFSAERPKGSFSTLEIQRTEQGDSAMYLCASSTQKIPYNEQFFGPGTRLTVL.

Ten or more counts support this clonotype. CDR3 amino acids: CASSFLTGGNQPQHF. CDR3 nucleotides: TGTGCCAGCAGTTTCCTGACAGGGGGAAATCAGCCCCAGCATTTT. The V gene is TRBV12-3 or TRBV12-4, the J gene TRBJ1-5; 9 bases agree with TRBD1. Trimming removed 3 bases from V and 4 bases from J; junction bases left unmatched: 4. The CDR3 covers 15 residues.

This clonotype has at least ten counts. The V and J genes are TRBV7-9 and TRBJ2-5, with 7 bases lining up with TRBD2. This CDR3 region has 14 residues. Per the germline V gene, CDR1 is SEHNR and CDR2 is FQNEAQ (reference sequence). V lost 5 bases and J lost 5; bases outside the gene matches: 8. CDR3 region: CASSPPWEGETQYF. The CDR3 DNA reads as TGTGCCAGCAGCCCTCCTTGGGAGGGGGAGACCCAGTACTTC.

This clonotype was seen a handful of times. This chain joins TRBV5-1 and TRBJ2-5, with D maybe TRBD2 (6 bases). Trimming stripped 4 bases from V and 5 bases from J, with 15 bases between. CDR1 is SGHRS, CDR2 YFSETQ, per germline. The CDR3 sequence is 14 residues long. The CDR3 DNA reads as TGCGCCAGCAGCCCTCAGGCGGGGTTGGAGACCCAGTACTTC. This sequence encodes CASSPQAGLETQYF.

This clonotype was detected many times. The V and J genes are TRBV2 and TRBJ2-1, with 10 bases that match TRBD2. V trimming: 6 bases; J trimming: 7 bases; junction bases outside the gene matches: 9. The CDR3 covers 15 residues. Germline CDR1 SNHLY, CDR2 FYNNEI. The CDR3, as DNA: TGTGCCAGCAGCGTCATAGCGGGAGGTCGGAATGAGCAGTTCTTC. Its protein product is CASSVIAGGRNEQFF. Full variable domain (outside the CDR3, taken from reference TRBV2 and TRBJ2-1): EPEVTQTPSHQVTQMGQEVILRCVPISNHLYFYWYRQILGQKVEFLVSFYNNEISEKSEIFDDQFSVERPDGSNFTLKIRSTKLEDSAMYFCASSVIAGGRNEQFFGPGTRLTVL.

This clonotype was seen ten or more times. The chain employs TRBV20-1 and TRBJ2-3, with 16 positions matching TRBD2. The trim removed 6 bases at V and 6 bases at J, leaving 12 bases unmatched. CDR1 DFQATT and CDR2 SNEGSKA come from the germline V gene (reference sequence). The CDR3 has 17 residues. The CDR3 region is CSAQDIPGLAGGDTQYF. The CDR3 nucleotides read TGCAGTGCACAAGACATCCCGGGACTAGCGGGAGGGGATACGCAGTATTTT.